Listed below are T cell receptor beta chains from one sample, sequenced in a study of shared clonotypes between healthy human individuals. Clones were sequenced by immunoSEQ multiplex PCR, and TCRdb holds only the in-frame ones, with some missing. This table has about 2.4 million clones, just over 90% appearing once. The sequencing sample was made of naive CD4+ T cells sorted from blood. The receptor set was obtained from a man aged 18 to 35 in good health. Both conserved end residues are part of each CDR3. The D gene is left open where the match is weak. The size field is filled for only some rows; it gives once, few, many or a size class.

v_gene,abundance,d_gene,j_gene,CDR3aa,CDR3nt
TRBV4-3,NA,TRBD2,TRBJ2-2,CASSQSSGGFNTGELFF,TGCGCCAGCAGCCAGTCTAGCGGAGGTTTCAACACCGGGGAGCTGTTTTTT
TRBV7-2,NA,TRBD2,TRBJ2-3,CASSSGLAGGTDTQYF,TGTGCCAGCAGCTCAGGACTAGCGGGGGGTACAGATACGCAGTATTTT
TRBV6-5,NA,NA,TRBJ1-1,CASTPGRTNTEAFF,TGTGCCAGCACCCCGGGACGGACAAACACTGAAGCTTTCTTT
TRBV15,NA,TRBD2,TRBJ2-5,CATSRDRRTSGRETQYF,TGTGCCACCAGCAGAGATAGGAGGACTAGCGGTCGAGAGACCCAGTACTTC
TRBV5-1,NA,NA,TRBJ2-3,CASSLGEFTDTQYF,TGCGCCAGCAGCTTGGGGGAATTCACAGATACGCAGTATTTT
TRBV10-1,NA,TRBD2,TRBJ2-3,CASGSGGITDTQYF,TGCGCCAGCGGCAGCGGGGGGATCACAGATACGCAGTATTTT
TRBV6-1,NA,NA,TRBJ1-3,CASIRSSGNTIYF,TGTGCCAGCATCAGGAGCTCTGGAAACACCATATATTTT
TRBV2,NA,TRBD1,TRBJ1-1,CAIKRAGGGNTEAFF,TGTGCCATCAAACGGGCAGGGGGCGGGAACACTGAAGCTTTCTTT
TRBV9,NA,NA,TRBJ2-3,CASSPGTPRTDTQYF,TGTGCCAGCAGCCCGGGGACACCACGCACAGATACGCAGTATTTT
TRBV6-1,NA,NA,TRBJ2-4,CASSGPGGAGAKNIQYF,TGTGCCAGCAGTGGACCTGGCGGAGCAGGAGCCAAAAACATTCAGTACTTC
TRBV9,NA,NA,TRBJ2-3,CASSPRDRATDTQYF,TGTGCCAGCAGCCCCCGGGATAGGGCCACAGATACGCAGTATTTT
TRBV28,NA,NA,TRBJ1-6,CASGAGPLHF,TGTGCCAGCGGGGCCGGGCCCCTCCACTTT
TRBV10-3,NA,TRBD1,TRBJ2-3,CAISGDRGPDTQYF,TGTGCCATCAGTGGGGACAGGGGGCCAGATACGCAGTATTTT
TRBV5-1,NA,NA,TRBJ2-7,CASSLEVTYEQYF,TGCGCCAGCAGCTTGGAGGTTACCTACGAGCAGTACTTC
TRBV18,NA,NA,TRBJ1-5,CASSRPEANQPQHF,TGTGCCAGCTCACGCCCGGAGGCCAACCAGCCCCAGCATTTT
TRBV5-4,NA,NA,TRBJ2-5,CASSVRDGVIETQYF,TGTGCCAGCAGCGTCCGGGACGGGGTTATAGAGACCCAGTACTTC
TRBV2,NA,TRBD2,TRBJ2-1,CASLAGRNNEQFF,TGTGCCAGCCTAGCGGGACGGAACAATGAGCAGTTCTTC
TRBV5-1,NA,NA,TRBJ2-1,CASSLNQGQFF,TGCGCCAGCAGCTTAAACCAGGGGCAGTTCTTC
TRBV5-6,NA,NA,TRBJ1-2,CASSFGEHYGYTF,TGTGCCAGCAGCTTTGGGGAGCACTATGGCTACACCTTC
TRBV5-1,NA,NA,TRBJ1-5,CASSLVGGYNQPQHF,TGCGCCAGCAGCTTGGTTGGGGGCTACAATCAGCCCCAGCATTTT
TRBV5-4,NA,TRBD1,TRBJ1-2,CASSFGGQEAVGGYTF,TGTGCCAGCAGCTTTGGGGGACAGGAGGCCGTAGGCGGCTACACCTTC
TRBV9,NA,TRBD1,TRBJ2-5,CASSERPGQGRETQYF,TGTGCCAGCAGTGAGAGACCGGGACAGGGTCGGGAGACCCAGTACTTC
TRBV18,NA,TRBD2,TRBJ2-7,CASSQLAGGSYYEQYF,TGTGCCAGCTCTCAACTAGCGGGTGGGTCCTACTACGAGCAGTACTTC
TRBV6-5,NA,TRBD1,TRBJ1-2,CASSYEGLQGYGYTF,TGTGCCAGCAGTTACGAGGGGCTACAGGGGTATGGCTACACCTTC
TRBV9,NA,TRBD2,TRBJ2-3,CASSPPGAGGLNTQYF,TGTGCCAGCAGCCCCCCAGGGGCGGGGGGGCTAAATACGCAGTATTTT
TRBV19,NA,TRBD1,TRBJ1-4,CASSNPGQRHEKLFF,TGTGCCAGTAGTAACCCGGGACAGAGACATGAAAAACTGTTTTTT
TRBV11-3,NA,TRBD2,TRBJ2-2,CASSTRTSGRPGELFF,TGTGCCAGCAGCACCAGAACTAGCGGGAGGCCCGGGGAGCTGTTTTTT
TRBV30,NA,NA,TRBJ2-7,CAWNTGGEQYF,TGTGCCTGGAATACGGGCGGCGAGCAGTACTTC
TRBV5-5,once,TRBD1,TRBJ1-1,CASSRDRGPTEAFF,TGTGCCAGCAGTCGGGACAGGGGGCCTACTGAAGCTTTCTTT
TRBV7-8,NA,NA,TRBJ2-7,CASSLVRAGTYEQYF,TGTGCCAGCAGCTTGGTCCGGGCAGGAACCTACGAGCAGTACTTC
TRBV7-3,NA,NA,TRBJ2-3,CASSLMGGGTDTQYF,TGTGCCAGCAGCTTAATGGGAGGCGGCACAGATACGCAGTATTTT
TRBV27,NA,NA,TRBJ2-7,CASKVSWEDYEQYF,TGTGCCAGCAAGGTGAGTTGGGAGGACTACGAGCAGTACTTC
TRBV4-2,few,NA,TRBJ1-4,CASTSIWGNKGEKLFF,TGTGCCAGCACCAGCATCTGGGGAAACAAGGGGGAAAAACTGTTTTTT
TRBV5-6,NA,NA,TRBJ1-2,CASSLATGGYTF,TGTGCCAGCAGCTTGGCCACGGGGGGCTACACCTTC
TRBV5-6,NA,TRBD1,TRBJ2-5,CASSLDRGVQETQYF,TGTGCCAGCAGCTTGGACAGGGGGGTTCAAGAGACCCAGTACTTC
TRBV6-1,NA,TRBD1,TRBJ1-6,CASSDAGTGIASPLHF,TGTGCCAGCAGTGACGCCGGGACAGGGATTGCTTCACCCCTCCACTTT
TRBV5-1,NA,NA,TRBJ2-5,CASSLGGHLGETQYF,TGCGCCAGCAGCTTGGGAGGACATCTAGGAGAGACCCAGTACTTC
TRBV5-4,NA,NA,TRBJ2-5,CASSLWSNLPHF,TGTGCCAGCAGCCTGTGGTCCAACCTGCCGCACTTC
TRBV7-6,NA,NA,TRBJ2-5,CASSLGGGLGEETQYF,TGTGCCAGCAGCTTAGGTGGGGGGCTTGGTGAAGAGACCCAGTACTTC
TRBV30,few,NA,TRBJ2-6,CAWTGGHSASGANVLTF,TGTGCCTGGACCGGGGGGCACTCAGCCTCTGGGGCCAACGTCCTGACTTTC
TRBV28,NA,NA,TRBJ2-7,CASSLGGAYSYEQYF,TGTGCCAGCAGTTTGGGGGGGGCTTATTCCTACGAGCAGTACTTC